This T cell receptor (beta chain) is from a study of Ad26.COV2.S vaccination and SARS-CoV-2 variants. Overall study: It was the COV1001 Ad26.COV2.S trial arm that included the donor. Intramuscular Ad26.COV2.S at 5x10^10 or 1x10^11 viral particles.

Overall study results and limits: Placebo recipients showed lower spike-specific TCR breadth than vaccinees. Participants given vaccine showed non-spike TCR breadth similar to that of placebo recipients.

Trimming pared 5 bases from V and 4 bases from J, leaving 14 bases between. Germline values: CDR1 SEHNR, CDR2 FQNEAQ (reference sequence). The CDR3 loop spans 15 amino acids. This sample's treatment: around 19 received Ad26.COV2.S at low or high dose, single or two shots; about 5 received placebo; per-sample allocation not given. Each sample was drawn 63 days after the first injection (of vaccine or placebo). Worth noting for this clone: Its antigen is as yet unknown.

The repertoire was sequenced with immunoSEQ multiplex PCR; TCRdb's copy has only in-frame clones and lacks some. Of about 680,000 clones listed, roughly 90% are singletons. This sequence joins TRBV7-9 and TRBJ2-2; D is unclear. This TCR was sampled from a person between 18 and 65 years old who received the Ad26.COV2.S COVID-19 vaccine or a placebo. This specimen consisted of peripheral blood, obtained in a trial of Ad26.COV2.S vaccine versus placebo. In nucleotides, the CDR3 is TGTGCCAGCAGCCGTGACACAATCCGCACCGGGGAGCTGTTTTTT. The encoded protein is CASSRDTIRTGELFF.